This record looks at one T cell receptor beta chain sequence and its context. Its antigen is as yet unknown. The protocol was immunoSEQ multiplex PCR, while the TCRdb copy is restricted to in-frame clones and leaves out a portion. There are around 70,000 clones in the sample; approximately 87% occur only once, and just over 20% lies in the top ten. This specimen belongs to a study of T cells in localized non-small cell lung cancer. Whole-study results and caveats: Turning up in adjacent lung were a median roughly 62 of the top 100 tumor clones. It was uninvolved adjacent lung that showed the highest T cell clonality, exceeding tumor.

Trimming removed 1 base from V and 6 bases from J; junction bases left unmatched: 4. The CDR3 spans 15 residues. Germline CDR1 and CDR2: SGHVS and FQNEAQ. The sequenced sample was peripheral blood, obtained before any cancer treatment. This clonotype originated in a male donor aged 60 or over with stage III squamous cell lung carcinoma. The chain couples TRBV7-8 to TRBJ1-5, with 9 bases that match TRBD1. For the CDR3, the DNA is TGTGCCAGCAGCTTAGGGGACAGGGTTGGTCAGCCCCAGCATTTT. Its translation is CASSLGDRVGQPQHF.